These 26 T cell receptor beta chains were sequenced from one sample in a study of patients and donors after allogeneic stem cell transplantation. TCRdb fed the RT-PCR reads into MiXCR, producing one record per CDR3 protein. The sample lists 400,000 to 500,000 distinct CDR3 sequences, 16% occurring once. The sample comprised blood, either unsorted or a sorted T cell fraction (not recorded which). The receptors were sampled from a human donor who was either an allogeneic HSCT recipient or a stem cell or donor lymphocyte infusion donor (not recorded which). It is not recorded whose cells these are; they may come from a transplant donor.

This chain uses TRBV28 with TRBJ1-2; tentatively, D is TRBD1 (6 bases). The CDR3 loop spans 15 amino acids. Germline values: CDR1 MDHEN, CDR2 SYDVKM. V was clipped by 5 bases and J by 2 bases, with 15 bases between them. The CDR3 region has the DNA TGTGCCAGCAGTATACAGGGTTTTTCGAACTATGGCTACACCTTC. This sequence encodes CASSIQGFSNYGYTF.

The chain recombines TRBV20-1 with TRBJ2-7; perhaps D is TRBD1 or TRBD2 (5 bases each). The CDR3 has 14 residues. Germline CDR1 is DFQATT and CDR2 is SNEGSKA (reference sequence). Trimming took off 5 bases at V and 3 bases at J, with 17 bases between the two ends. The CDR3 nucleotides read TGCAGTGCTGGGGGAACGGGACCGGGCTACGAGCAGTACTTC. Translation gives CSAGGTGPGYEQYF.

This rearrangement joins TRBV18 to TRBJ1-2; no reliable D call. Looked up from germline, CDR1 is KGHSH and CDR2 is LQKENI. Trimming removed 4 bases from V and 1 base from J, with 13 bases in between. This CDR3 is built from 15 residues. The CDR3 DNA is TGTGCCAGCTCACTAGAACGAGGAGATAACTATGGCTACACCTTC. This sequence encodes CASSLERGDNYGYTF.

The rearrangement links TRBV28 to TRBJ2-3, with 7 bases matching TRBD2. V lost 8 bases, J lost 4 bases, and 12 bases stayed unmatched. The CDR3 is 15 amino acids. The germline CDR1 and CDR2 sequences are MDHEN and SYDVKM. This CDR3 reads CASSSPGGPADTQYF. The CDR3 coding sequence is TGTGCCAGCTCTTCCCCGGGGGGACCGGCAGATACGCAGTATTTT.

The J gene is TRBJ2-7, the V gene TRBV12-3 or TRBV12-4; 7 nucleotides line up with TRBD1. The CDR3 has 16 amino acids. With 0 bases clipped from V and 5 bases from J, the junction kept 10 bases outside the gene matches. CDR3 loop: CASSLAPGGMAHEQYF. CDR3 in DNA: TGTGCCAGCAGTTTAGCGCCAGGGGGAATGGCCCACGAGCAGTACTTC.

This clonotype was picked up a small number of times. CDR3 protein: CATNRGLAGDEQYF. For the CDR3, the DNA is TGTGCCACCAATAGAGGACTAGCGGGCGACGAGCAGTACTTC. The chain is built from TRBV15 and TRBJ2-7; 11 bases are shared with TRBD2. V lost 7 bases and J lost 5; bases outside the gene matches: 7. Germline V lookup: CDR1 LNHNV, CDR2 YYDKDF (reference sequence). The CDR3 has 14 amino acids.

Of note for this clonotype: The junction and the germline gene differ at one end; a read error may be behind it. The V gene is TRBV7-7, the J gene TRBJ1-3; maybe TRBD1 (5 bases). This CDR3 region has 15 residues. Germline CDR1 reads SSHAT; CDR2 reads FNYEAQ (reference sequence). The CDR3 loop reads CASSPEGGDGNTIYF. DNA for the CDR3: TGTGCTAGCAGCCCCGAAGGAGGGGACGGAAACACCATATATTTT. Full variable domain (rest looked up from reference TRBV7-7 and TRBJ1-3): GAGVSQSPRYKVTKRGQDVTLRCDPISSHATLYWYQQALGQGPEFLTYFNYEAQPDKSGLPSDRFSAERPEGSISTLTIQRTEQRDSAMYRCASSPEGGDGNTIYFGEGSWLTVV.

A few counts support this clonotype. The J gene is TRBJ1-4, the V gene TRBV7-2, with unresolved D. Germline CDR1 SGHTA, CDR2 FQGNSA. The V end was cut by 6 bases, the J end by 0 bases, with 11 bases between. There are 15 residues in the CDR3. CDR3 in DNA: TGTGCCAGCAGTAGCCCCCTTACAACTAATGAAAAACTGTTTTTT. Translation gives CASSSPLTTNEKLFF. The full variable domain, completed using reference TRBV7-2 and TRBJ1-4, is GAGVSQSPSNKVTEKGKDVELRCDPISGHTALYWYRQSLGQGLEFLIYFQGNSAPDKSGLPSDRFSAERTGGSVSTLTIQRTQQEDSAVYLCASSSPLTTNEKLFFGSGTQLSVL.

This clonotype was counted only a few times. The CDR3 DNA is TGTGCCAGCAGCTTAGCGCAGCAAGAGACCCAGTACTTC. It encodes CASSLAQQETQYF. The rearrangement joins TRBV7-9 to TRBJ2-5, with no clear D. V was pared by 0 bases and J by 2 bases, with 4 bases between. Germline CDR1 is SEHNR and CDR2 is FQNEAQ (reference sequence). The CDR3 runs 13 residues.

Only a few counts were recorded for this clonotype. The CDR3 bases are TGTGCCACCCAACGCGGGGGGAACACTGAAGCTTTCTTT. As protein: CATQRGGNTEAFF. The chain recombines TRBV24-1 with TRBJ1-1, with D maybe TRBD1 (5 bases). Trimming took 9 bases from V and 1 from J, leaving 11 bases between them. The length of the CDR3 is 13 residues. Germline-derived CDR1 and CDR2 are KGHDR and SFDVKD.

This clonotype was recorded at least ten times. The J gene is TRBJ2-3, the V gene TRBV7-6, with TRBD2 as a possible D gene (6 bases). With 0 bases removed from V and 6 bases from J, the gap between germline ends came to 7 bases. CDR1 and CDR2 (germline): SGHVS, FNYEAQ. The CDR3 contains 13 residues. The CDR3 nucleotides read TGTGCCAGCAGCTTAGCGGGGAGGGATACGCAGTATTTT. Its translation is CASSLAGRDTQYF.

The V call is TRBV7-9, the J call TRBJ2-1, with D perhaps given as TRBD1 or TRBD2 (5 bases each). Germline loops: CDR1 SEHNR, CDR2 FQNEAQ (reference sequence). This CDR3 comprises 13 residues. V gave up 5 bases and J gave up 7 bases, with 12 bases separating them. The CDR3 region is CASSQGPTNEQFF. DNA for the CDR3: TGTGCCAGCAGCCAGGGACCAACTAATGAGCAGTTCTTC.

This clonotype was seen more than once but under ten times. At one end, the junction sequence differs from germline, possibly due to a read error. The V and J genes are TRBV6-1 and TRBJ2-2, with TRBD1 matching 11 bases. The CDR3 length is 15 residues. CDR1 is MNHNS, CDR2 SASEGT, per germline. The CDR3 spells CARNPGTGGKGVLFF. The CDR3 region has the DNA TGTGCCAGGAATCCGGGGACAGGGGGGAAAGGGGTGCTGTTTTTT.

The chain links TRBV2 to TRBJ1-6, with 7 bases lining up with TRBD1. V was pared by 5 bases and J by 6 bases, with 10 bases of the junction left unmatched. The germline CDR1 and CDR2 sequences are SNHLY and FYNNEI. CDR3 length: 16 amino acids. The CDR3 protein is CASSRDLAGGNSPLHF. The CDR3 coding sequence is TGTGCCAGCAGTCGGGACCTCGCAGGGGGTAATTCACCCCTCCACTTT.

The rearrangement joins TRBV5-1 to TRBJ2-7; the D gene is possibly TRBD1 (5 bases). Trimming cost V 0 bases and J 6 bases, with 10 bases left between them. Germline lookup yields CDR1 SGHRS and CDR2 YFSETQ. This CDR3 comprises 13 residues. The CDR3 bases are TGCGCCAGCAGCTTGGACCAGGGTTCCGAGCAGTACTTC. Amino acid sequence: CASSLDQGSEQYF.

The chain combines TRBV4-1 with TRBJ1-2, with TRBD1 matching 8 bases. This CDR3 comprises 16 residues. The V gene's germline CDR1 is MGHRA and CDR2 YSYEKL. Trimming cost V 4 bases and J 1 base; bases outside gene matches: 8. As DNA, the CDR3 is TGCGCCAGCAGCCTAGATCGGACAGGGCTTAACTATGGCTACACCTTC. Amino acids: CASSLDRTGLNYGYTF.

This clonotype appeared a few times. The CDR3 coding sequence is TGTGCCAGCAGCGCAGGGACAGGGTTCTCCGGGGAGCTGTTTTTT. Amino acid sequence: CASSAGTGFSGELFF. This chain links TRBV9 with TRBJ2-2; 9 bases align to TRBD1. The J segment lost 6 bases and the V segment lost 3 bases, leaving 6 bases of the junction unmatched. Per germline, CDR1 SGDLS and CDR2 YYNGEE. The CDR3 has 15 amino acids.

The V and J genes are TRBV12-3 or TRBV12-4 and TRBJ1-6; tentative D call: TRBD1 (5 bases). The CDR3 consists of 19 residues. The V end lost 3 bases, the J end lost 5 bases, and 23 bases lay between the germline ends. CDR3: CASSFGRGPALHNNSPLHF. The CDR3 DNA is TGTGCCAGCAGTTTCGGACGGGGACCCGCACTTCACAATAATTCACCCCTCCACTTT.

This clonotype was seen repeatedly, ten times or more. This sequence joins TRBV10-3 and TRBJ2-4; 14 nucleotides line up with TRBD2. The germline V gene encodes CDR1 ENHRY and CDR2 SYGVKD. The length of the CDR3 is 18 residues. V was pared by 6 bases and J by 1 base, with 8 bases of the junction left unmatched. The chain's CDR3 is CAISPGTSGSRAKNIQYF. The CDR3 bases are TGTGCCATCAGCCCCGGGACTAGCGGGAGCAGGGCCAAAAACATTCAGTACTTC.

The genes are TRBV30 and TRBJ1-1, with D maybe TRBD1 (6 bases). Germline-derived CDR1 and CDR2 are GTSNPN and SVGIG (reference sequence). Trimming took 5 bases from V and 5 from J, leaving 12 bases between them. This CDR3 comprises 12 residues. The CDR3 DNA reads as TGTGCCTGGGGGGAGGGGGGGACTGAAGCTTTCTTT. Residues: CAWGEGGTEAFF.

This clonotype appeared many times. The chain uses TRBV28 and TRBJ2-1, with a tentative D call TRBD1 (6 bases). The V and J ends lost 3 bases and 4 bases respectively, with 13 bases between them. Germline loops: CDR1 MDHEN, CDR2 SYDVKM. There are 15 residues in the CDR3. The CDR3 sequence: CASSFPQGPYNEQFF. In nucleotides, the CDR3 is TGTGCCAGCAGTTTTCCACAGGGCCCTTACAATGAGCAGTTCTTC.

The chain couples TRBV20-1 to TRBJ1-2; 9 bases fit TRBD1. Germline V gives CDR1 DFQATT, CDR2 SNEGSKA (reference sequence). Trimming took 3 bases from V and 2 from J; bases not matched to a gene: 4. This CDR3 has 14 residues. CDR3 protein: CSARGDRANYGYTF. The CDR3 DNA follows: TGCAGTGCTAGGGGGGACAGGGCAAACTATGGCTACACCTTC.

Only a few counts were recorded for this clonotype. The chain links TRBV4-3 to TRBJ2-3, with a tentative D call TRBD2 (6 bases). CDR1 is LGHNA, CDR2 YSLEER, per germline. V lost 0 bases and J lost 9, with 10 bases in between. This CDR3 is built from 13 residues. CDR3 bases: TGCGCCAGCAGCCAAGATGAGGCGGGGACGCAGTATTTT. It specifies CASSQDEAGTQYF.

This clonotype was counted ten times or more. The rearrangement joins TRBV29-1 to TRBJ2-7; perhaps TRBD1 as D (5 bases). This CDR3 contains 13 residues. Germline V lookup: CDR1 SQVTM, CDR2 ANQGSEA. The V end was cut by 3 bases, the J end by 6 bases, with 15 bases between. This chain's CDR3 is CSVDLGEGVEQYF. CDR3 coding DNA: TGCAGCGTTGATCTTGGGGAAGGGGTCGAGCAGTACTTC.

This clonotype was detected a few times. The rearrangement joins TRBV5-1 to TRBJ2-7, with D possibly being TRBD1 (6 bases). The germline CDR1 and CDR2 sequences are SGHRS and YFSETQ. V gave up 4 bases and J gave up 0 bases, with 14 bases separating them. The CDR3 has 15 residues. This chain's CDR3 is CASSIVTDSSYEQYF. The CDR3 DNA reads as TGCGCCAGCAGCATCGTGACGGACAGCTCCTACGAGCAGTACTTC.

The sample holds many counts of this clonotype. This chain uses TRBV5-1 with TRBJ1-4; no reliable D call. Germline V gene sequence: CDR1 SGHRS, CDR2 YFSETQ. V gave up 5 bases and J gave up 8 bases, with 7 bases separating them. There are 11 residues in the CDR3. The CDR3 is CASREGEKLFF. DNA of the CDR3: TGCGCCAGCAGGGAGGGCGAAAAACTGTTTTTT.